The source of this T cell receptor beta chain is a study of metastatic and nonmetastatic thyroid tumors. Nobody among the patients had been given any treatment before thyroid surgery. This CDR3 comprises 16 residues. Germline V gene data show CDR1 as SGHRS and CDR2 as YFSETQ. The V gene end was trimmed by 4 bases and the J gene end by 0 bases; junction bases not matched to a gene: 5. This clone was seen ten or more times. TCRdb re-clonotyped the PCR reads through MiXCR. The sample shows 53,000 or so clones, more than 20% of them seen only once. The sequenced sample consisted of blood. The clonotype originates from a female donor with papillary thyroid cancer or a benign thyroid nodule (not recorded which). Some clones in this sample may be carry-over from other donors' samples. The V call is TRBV5-1, the J call TRBJ2-3; 10 nucleotides match TRBD1. In DNA, the CDR3 is TGCGCCAGCAGCCCCGGGACAGGGGCTAGCACAGATACGCAGTATTTT. This codes for CASSPGTGASTDTQYF.